This T cell receptor beta chain was recovered during a study of T cells in Graves' hyperthyroidism and ophthalmopathy. Regarding the study as a whole: Stable hyperthyroidism was told apart from ophthalmopathy by a model built on 13 V-J features.

Germline V CDR1 and CDR2: SGHVS, FNYEAQ. The ends were cut back, 4 bases at V and 7 bases at J, with 18 bases in the middle. There are 15 residues in the CDR3. RNA transcripts yielded amplified TCR beta CDR3 regions. The HTBI primer set served for first-round RT-PCR of the TCR CDR3. TCRdb re-called the multiplex PCR reads through MiXCR, storing one row per CDR3 protein. The data contain around 700,000 distinct CDR3 sequences, approximately 19% of them singletons. Newly diagnosed hyperthyroidism patients aged 18 to 65 years had disease lasting under 2 months. Reasons for excluding patients were uncontrolled infection, other autoimmune disease, pregnancy or lactation. Fresh peripheral blood, roughly 9.3 ml, was the source of the PBMCs. This clonotype appeared many times. The antigen remains unidentified.

This clonotype originated in a woman aged 45 to 65 with Graves' hyperthyroidism that later progressed to Graves' ophthalmopathy. This sequence joins TRBV7-6 and TRBJ2-3; unclear D gene. The sequencing sample was made of blood. The CDR3 loop is CASSSSPLPFHTQYF. The CDR3 nucleotides are TGTGCCAGCAGCTCCAGCCCCCTCCCCTTTCATACGCAGTATTTT.